These 22 T cell receptor beta chains were all obtained from the same sample, sequenced in a study of blood T cell repertoires in COVID-19. Sequenced by immunoSEQ multiplex PCR; TCRdb stores in-frame clones only, minus some. The sample consists of around 300,000 clones, over 75% of them appearing once. Sequencing was carried out using PBMCs or T cells enriched from blood (not recorded which). These receptors all come from a woman between 18 and 29 years old who had recovered from COVID-19.

This chain joins TRBV4-1 and TRBJ1-4; TRBD1 agrees at 8 bases. V shed 2 bases and J 8 bases; nucleotides not matched to a gene: 10. The CDR3 length is 16 residues. CDR1 and CDR2 from the germline V gene are MGHRA and YSYEKL. Here the CDR3 DNA reads TGCGCCAGCAGCCAATTCTTCAGCAGGGGGCAAGAAAAACTGTTTTTT. It specifies CASSQFFSRGQEKLFF.

The rearrangement links TRBV6-5 to TRBJ2-7, with 7 bases identical to TRBD2. Germline assignment: CDR1 MNHEY and CDR2 SVGAGI. The CDR3 runs 13 residues. With 2 bases clipped from V and 6 bases from J, the junction kept 4 bases outside the gene matches. CDR3 loop: CASSYPGGSEQYF. The CDR3 DNA follows: TGTGCCAGCAGTTACCCGGGGGGATCCGAGCAGTACTTC.

This sequence joins TRBV3-1 (or the pseudogene TRBV3-2) and TRBJ2-1; 7 positions match TRBD2. The trim removed 8 bases at V and 0 bases at J, leaving 7 bases unmatched. Germline V gene sequence: CDR1 LGHDT, CDR2 YNNKEL (reference sequence). The CDR3 extends over 15 amino acids. The CDR3 nucleotides are TGTGCCAGCGACTCCGGGACTACCTCCTACAATGAGCAGTTCTTC. Amino acid sequence: CASDSGTTSYNEQFF.

The chain combines TRBV19 with TRBJ1-6; 7 nucleotides line up with TRBD1. Germline CDR1 is LNHDA and CDR2 is SQIVND (reference sequence). The length of the CDR3 is 17 residues. V shed 4 bases, J shed 0 bases, and the junction held 6 bases outside the gene matches. Here the CDR3 DNA reads TGTGCCAGTAGTACGTTGACAGGGAGCTCCTATAATTCACCCCTCCACTTT. Translating it yields CASSTLTGSSYNSPLHF.

The rearrangement joins TRBV19 to TRBJ2-5, with a possible D match to TRBD1 (6 bases). V was cut by 7 bases and J by 5 bases, with 8 bases left in between. The CDR3 is 11 residues long. The germline CDR1 and CDR2 sequences are LNHDA and SQIVND (reference sequence). CDR3 loop: CASTRGETQYF. CDR3 nucleotide sequence: TGTGCCAGTACCAGGGGTGAGACCCAGTACTTC.

This chain uses TRBV5-6 with TRBJ2-1; D is unresolved. With 0 bases removed from V and 1 base from J, the gap between germline ends came to 8 bases. The CDR3 extends over 15 amino acids. The germline V gene has CDR1 SGHDT and CDR2 YYEEEE. The CDR3: CASSLVTGSYNEQFF. CDR3 coding DNA: TGTGCCAGCAGCTTGGTTACGGGTTCCTACAATGAGCAGTTCTTC.

The chain recombines TRBV5-8 with TRBJ1-2, with D possibly TRBD1 on 5 matching bases. V lost 1 base to trimming and J lost 5 bases, with 15 bases between them. Germline CDR1 reads SGHTS; CDR2 reads YDEGEE. The CDR3 covers 15 residues. CDR3 in amino acids: CASSLRGYAQYGYTF. The CDR3 DNA sequence: TGTGCCAGCAGCTTGCGGGGGTACGCCCAGTATGGCTACACCTTC.

The CDR3 DNA follows: TGTGCCAGCAGCTCAGGACAGGGTTTGCCCGGAAACACCATATATTTT. The encoded protein is CASSSGQGLPGNTIYF. The rearrangement links TRBV7-9 to TRBJ1-3, with 8 bases lining up with TRBD1. Looked up from germline, CDR1 is SEHNR and CDR2 is FQNEAQ (reference sequence). CDR3 size: 16 residues. V was clipped by 4 bases and J by 4 bases; unmatched bases: 9.

Written as DNA, the CDR3 is TGTGCCAGCAGGTCCAACGGAGGGGCTGGAAACACCATATATTTT. Translated: CASRSNGGAGNTIYF. The chain uses TRBV6-5 and TRBJ1-3; the D gene is possibly TRBD1 (5 bases). Trimming shortened V by 6 bases and J by 2 bases, and 14 bases separated the two germline ends. Germline CDR1 is MNHEY and CDR2 is SVGAGI. The CDR3 runs 15 residues.

The rearrangement uses TRBV9 and TRBJ2-7; tentatively, D is TRBD1 (5 bases). Trimming removed 0 bases at V and 1 base at J, with 8 bases between. The CDR3 contains 14 residues. Germline CDR1 is SGDLS and CDR2 is YYNGEE. CDR3 in DNA: TGTGCCAGCAGCGTAGATGGGGCGTCCTACGAGCAGTACTTC. Amino acids: CASSVDGASYEQYF.

V is TRBV21-1 and J is TRBJ1-2; TRBD1 is the table's D call and was not checked against the DNA. TRBV21-1 is a pseudogene locus. This CDR3 is built from 9 residues. The DNA of the CDR3 is TGTGCCAGTTACAGGGACTACACCTTC. It specifies CASYRDYTF.

The CDR3 DNA follows: TGTGCCAGCAGAGACCCGGACAGGGGGAGCTACGAGCAGTACTTC. This translates into CASRDPDRGSYEQYF. The V gene is TRBV6-6, the J gene TRBJ2-7, with 10 bases identical to TRBD1. This CDR3 is built from 15 residues. Germline V gene data show CDR1 as MNHNY and CDR2 as SVGAGI (reference sequence). With 6 bases clipped from V and 3 bases from J, the junction kept 8 bases outside the gene matches.

The chain joins TRBV20-1 to TRBJ2-7; 10 nucleotides match TRBD2. CDR3 length: 14 residues. Trimming removed 3 bases from V and 7 bases from J; junction bases left unmatched: 9. Germline lookup yields CDR1 DFQATT and CDR2 SNEGSKA (reference sequence). The CDR3 is CSASDSGGPGEQYF. DNA for the CDR3: TGCAGTGCTAGTGATAGCGGGGGGCCGGGGGAGCAGTACTTC.

The chain joins TRBV6-1 to TRBJ2-1, with D possibly being TRBD1 (5 bases). Germline V gives CDR1 MNHNS, CDR2 SASEGT. The V gene lost 1 base and the J gene lost 4 bases, with 8 bases spanning the gap. This CDR3 has 14 amino acids. The CDR3 protein is CASSEESGYNEQFF. In DNA form, the CDR3 reads TGTGCCAGCAGTGAAGAGTCAGGGTACAATGAGCAGTTCTTC.

A single count supports this clone. This chain connects TRBV28 to TRBJ1-1, with D unresolved. Germline-derived CDR1 and CDR2 are MDHEN and SYDVKM. Trimming took 6 bases from V and 9 from J, leaving 14 bases between them. The CDR3 totals 12 residues. CDR3 amino acids: CASSSPTRKAFF. The CDR3 DNA sequence: TGTGCCAGCAGCTCGCCCACTAGGAAAGCTTTCTTT.

The rearrangement joins TRBV6-5 to TRBJ1-2; D remains unclear. The CDR3 has 15 amino acids. Germline loops: CDR1 MNHEY, CDR2 SVGAGI. V gave up 4 bases and J gave up 0 bases, with 12 bases separating them. The CDR3 reads CASSSLGVPNYGYTF. CDR3 coding DNA: TGTGCCAGCAGTTCTCTCGGGGTCCCTAACTATGGCTACACCTTC.

This clone was counted between two and nine times. The rearrangement uses TRBV20-1 and TRBJ2-7; maybe TRBD2 (6 bases). CDR1 is DFQATT, CDR2 SNEGSKA, per germline (reference sequence). This CDR3 is 11 amino acids long. The CDR3 is CSGTPTYEQYF. For the CDR3, the DNA is TGCAGCGGGACTCCCACCTACGAGCAGTACTTC.

V and J are TRBV11-2 and TRBJ2-2; tentatively, D is TRBD2 (6 bases). The V and J ends lost 5 bases and 2 bases respectively, with 21 bases between them. Per the germline V gene, CDR1 is SGHAT and CDR2 is FQNNGV. The CDR3 consists of 18 residues. The CDR3 DNA is TGTGCCAGCAGCCGTCTCCCCTCTGGCGGGGATAACACCGGGGAGCTGTTTTTT. This gives the protein CASSRLPSGGDNTGELFF.

The chain links TRBV15 to TRBJ2-5; perhaps TRBD1 as D (5 bases). The CDR3 is made up of 14 amino acids. CDR1 is LNHNV, CDR2 YYDKDF, per germline (reference sequence). V lost 3 bases and J lost 5, with 13 bases in between. CDR3 in DNA: TGTGCCACCAGCAGGTCAGGGTCCACGGAGACCCAGTACTTC. Protein: CATSRSGSTETQYF.

V and J are TRBV9 and TRBJ1-1; the D gene is possibly TRBD1 (6 bases). Germline CDR1 and CDR2: SGDLS and YYNGEE. The V end lost 0 bases, the J end lost 4 bases, and 10 bases lay between the germline ends. The CDR3 sequence is 14 residues long. The CDR3 DNA reads TGTGCCAGCAGCGTAGGCAGGGGTCCCACTGAAGCTTTCTTT. Translating gives CASSVGRGPTEAFF.

The chain is built from TRBV5-1 and TRBJ2-7; D is perhaps TRBD1 (6 bases). Trimming shortened V by 0 bases and J by 4 bases, and 11 bases separated the two germline ends. The CDR3 runs to 14 residues. CDR1 and CDR2 from the germline V gene are SGHRS and YFSETQ. CDR3 coding DNA: TGCGCCAGCAGCTTGGCTGGGACAACGTACGAGCAGTACTTC. Translating it yields CASSLAGTTYEQYF.

This clone showed up just once. At the DNA level, this CDR3 is encoded by other sequences in the same sample as well. The chain links TRBV20-1 to TRBJ1-1; D gene uncertain. Trimming left V 6 bases short and J 1 base short, with 6 bases between. Germline V gene data show CDR1 as DFQATT and CDR2 as SNEGSKA (reference sequence). The CDR3 covers 11 residues. CDR3 nucleotide sequence: TGCAGTGCGCGGTCGAACACTGAAGCTTTCTTT. It codes for CSARSNTEAFF.